Presented here are 30 T cell receptor beta chains from one specimen sequenced in a study of control samples from healthy donors and cancer patients. Method: immunoSEQ multiplex PCR; TCRdb's copy keeps in-frame clones and lacks some. Of roughly 120,000 clones listed, around nine tenths are singletons. Sequences were obtained from PBMCs. These receptors all stem from a woman aged 55-69 years with lung cancer.

V is TRBV4-1 and J is TRBJ1-1; D remains unclear. The length of the CDR3 is 15 residues. V gave up 0 bases and J gave up 4 bases, with 12 bases separating them. CDR1 and CDR2 from the germline V gene are MGHRA and YSYEKL. The CDR3, as DNA: TGCGCCAGCAGCCAAGATATAACGGAGGCCACTGAAGCTTTCTTT. Encoded protein: CASSQDITEATEAFF.

This chain links TRBV29-1 with TRBJ2-3; TRBD1 matches at 7 bases. CDR3 length equals 14 residues. J was trimmed by 2 bases and V by 8 bases; bases with no gene match: 10. From germline, CDR1 is SQVTM and CDR2 ANQGSEA. CDR3 region: CSSWKGATTDTQYF. CDR3 bases: TGCAGCTCCTGGAAGGGGGCGACCACAGATACGCAGTATTTT.

The chain couples TRBV19 to TRBJ2-3; TRBD2 aligns across 10 bases. V lost 4 bases and J lost 5; bases outside the gene matches: 9. Germline lookup yields CDR1 LNHDA and CDR2 SQIVND (reference sequence). The CDR3 loop spans 16 amino acids. As DNA, the CDR3 is TGTGCCAGTAGTACTCCAAGCTTAGCGGGAGGAGATACGCAGTATTTT. Its protein product is CASSTPSLAGGDTQYF.

This chain uses TRBV4-3 with TRBJ1-3; possibly TRBD1 for D (5 bases). Between the trimmed V and J ends, which lost 5 bases and 0 bases, there was a span of 14 bases. The CDR3 extends over 16 amino acids. The germline gives CDR1 LGHNA, CDR2 YSLEER. The CDR3 nucleotides read TGCGCCAGCAGCGGAACAGGATTGGGCTCTGGAAACACCATATATTTT. It encodes CASSGTGLGSGNTIYF.

The gene calls are TRBV6-1 and TRBJ1-2, with a weak D call TRBD1 (6 bases). CDR3 size: 15 residues. Trimming took off 2 bases at V and 2 bases at J, with 12 bases between the two ends. Germline V CDR1 and CDR2: MNHNS, SASEGT. The CDR3 bases are TGTGCCAGCAGTGAAACGACAGGAGAGAACTATGGCTACACCTTC. It encodes CASSETTGENYGYTF.

This clone was found once. The chain links TRBV29-1 to TRBJ2-3; D gene ambiguous. Germline CDR1 and CDR2: SQVTM and ANQGSEA. This CDR3 is 13 amino acids long. V dropped 2 bases and J dropped 3 bases, with 9 bases sitting between them. In DNA, the CDR3 is TGCAGCGTTGAACATCTAGGGACAGATACGCAGTATTTT. This encodes CSVEHLGTDTQYF.

This clone was seen a few times. This sequence joins TRBV6-2 or TRBV6-3 and TRBJ2-1; D is undetermined. Germline loops: CDR1 MNHEY, CDR2 SVGEGT. Trimming shortened V by 5 bases and J by 9 bases, and 8 bases separated the two germline ends. This CDR3 is built from 11 residues. CDR3 DNA sequence: TGTGCCAGCAGTCCCCGGTCTGAGCAGTTCTTC. Its translation is CASSPRSEQFF.

The rearrangement links TRBV29-1 to TRBJ1-2; 10 positions match TRBD1. The CDR3 length is 13 residues. CDR1 is SQVTM, CDR2 ANQGSEA, per germline. The junction had 5 bases not matched to a gene; V was cut back by 6 bases and J by 4 bases. In nucleotides, the CDR3 is TGCAGCGTGACTCGGACAGGGGGCTATGGCTACACCTTC. Protein: CSVTRTGGYGYTF.

The V gene is TRBV19, the J gene TRBJ2-1; 14 positions match TRBD2. V lost 9 bases and J lost 7; bases outside the gene matches: 11. Germline assignment: CDR1 LNHDA and CDR2 SQIVND (reference sequence). This CDR3 has 16 amino acids. CDR3 sequence: CASREGLAGEGNEQFF. Here the CDR3 DNA reads TGTGCCAGCCGAGAGGGACTAGCGGGGGAAGGTAATGAGCAGTTCTTC.

V usage is TRBV4-2 and J usage is TRBJ1-1; D call uncertain. Germline lookup yields CDR1 LGHNA and CDR2 YNFKEQ. This CDR3 is built from 15 residues. V gave up 3 bases and J gave up 0 bases, with 11 bases separating them. This CDR3 is CASSQGGGMNTEAFF. CDR3 bases: TGTGCCAGCAGCCAGGGAGGAGGGATGAACACTGAAGCTTTCTTT.

V and J are TRBV5-1 and TRBJ1-1; D call uncertain. The CDR3 has 16 residues. V lost 2 bases, J lost 0 bases, and 14 bases lay in between. Looked up from germline, CDR1 is SGHRS and CDR2 is YFSETQ. The CDR3 protein is CASSFLGPTMNTEAFF. The DNA for the CDR3 is TGCGCCAGCAGCTTTTTAGGCCCCACAATGAACACTGAAGCTTTCTTT.

This chain links TRBV27 with TRBJ2-3; TRBD2 agrees at 10 bases. V was pared by 7 bases and J by 6 bases, with 4 bases of the junction left unmatched. Germline V gene data show CDR1 as MNHEY and CDR2 as SMNVEV (reference sequence). This CDR3 is built from 13 residues. CDR3 sequence: CASMLAGADTQYF. The CDR3 bases are TGTGCCAGCATGCTAGCGGGGGCCGATACGCAGTATTTT.

This chain links TRBV18 with TRBJ2-3; D not resolved. The germline V and J ends were trimmed by 2 bases and 4 bases, with 7 bases remaining between them. In germline, CDR1 is KGHSH, CDR2 LQKENI. This CDR3 has 13 amino acids. CDR3 nucleotide sequence: TGTGCCAGCTCACCAACAGAGGCAGATACGCAGTATTTT. This gives the protein CASSPTEADTQYF.

The CDR3 here is CASSDTYNSPLHF. As DNA, the CDR3 is TGTGCCAGCAGCGACACTTATAATTCACCCCTCCACTTT. The V and J genes are TRBV7-9 and TRBJ1-6; the D is unclear. V was shortened by 5 bases and J by 4 bases, with 6 bases between the two germline ends. The CDR3 is 13 residues long. CDR1 is SEHNR, CDR2 FQNEAQ, per germline (reference sequence).

The chain recombines TRBV19 with TRBJ2-1; TRBD2 aligns across 11 bases. The V gene end was trimmed by 8 bases and the J gene end by 2 bases; junction bases not matched to a gene: 2. Per germline, CDR1 LNHDA and CDR2 SQIVND (reference sequence). This CDR3 is 14 amino acids long. The CDR3 here is CASGTSGTYNEQFF. The CDR3 nucleotides read TGTGCCAGTGGGACTAGCGGAACCTACAATGAGCAGTTCTTC.

J is TRBJ1-1 and V is TRBV6-5; D uncertain. Germline lookup yields CDR1 MNHEY and CDR2 SVGAGI. Trimming shortened V by 5 bases and J by 3 bases, and 10 bases separated the two germline ends. The CDR3 has 13 residues. The CDR3 reads CASSLLLDTEAFF. Here the CDR3 DNA reads TGTGCCAGCAGTCTCCTGTTGGACACTGAAGCTTTCTTT.

The genes are TRBV6-2 or TRBV6-3 and TRBJ1-5, with 8 bases lining up with TRBD1. The CDR3 sequence is 19 residues long. The V segment lost 4 bases and the J segment 9 bases; nucleotides outside the gene matches: 23. Germline V gene sequence: CDR1 MNHEY, CDR2 SVGEGT. CDR3 coding DNA: TGTGCCAGCAGTTTCCAAGGGGGACAGGCTCTGACCCGAGATCGGCCCCAGCATTTT. This translates into CASSFQGGQALTRDRPQHF.

The J gene is TRBJ2-5, the V gene TRBV5-1; D is tentatively TRBD1 or TRBD2 (6 bases each). Per the germline V gene, CDR1 is SGHRS and CDR2 is YFSETQ. The V end lost 6 bases, the J end lost 7 bases, and 31 bases lay between the germline ends. This CDR3 is built from 18 residues. The CDR3 nucleotides are TGCGCCAGCACTCAGGGATTTTCGGGGGCAAGCAAAGAGGGGACCCAGTACTTC. Its translation: CASTQGFSGASKEGTQYF.

The rearrangement uses TRBV5-5 and TRBJ1-5; D is ambiguous. This CDR3 has 15 amino acids. V lost 1 base, J lost 5 bases, and 13 bases lay in between. Germline V gene sequence: CDR1 SGHKS, CDR2 YYEKEE (reference sequence). The CDR3 DNA follows: TGTGCCAGCAGCTTGTGGGCCAGCTTAGATCAGCCCCAGCATTTT. Its translation is CASSLWASLDQPQHF.

This clone has more than one count but fewer than ten. This chain joins TRBV28 and TRBJ2-3; TRBD1 agrees at 7 bases. Germline lookup yields CDR1 MDHEN and CDR2 SYDVKM. J lost 0 bases, V lost 3 bases, and 9 bases had no gene match. This CDR3 comprises 17 residues. CDR3 loop: CASSFGLDRISTDTQYF. CDR3 coding DNA: TGTGCCAGCAGTTTCGGACTGGACAGGATTAGCACAGATACGCAGTATTTT.

V is TRBV7-6 and J is TRBJ2-2; perhaps TRBD2 as D (6 bases). The V and J ends lost 6 bases and 7 bases respectively, with 9 bases between them. CDR3 length equals 12 residues. Germline V lookup: CDR1 SGHVS, CDR2 FNYEAQ. CDR3 loop: CASRGLFGELFF. Written as DNA, the CDR3 is TGTGCCAGCAGGGGACTTTTCGGGGAGCTGTTTTTT.

J is TRBJ2-2 and V is TRBV12-5; no firm D call. The germline V and J ends were trimmed by 4 bases and 6 bases, with 12 bases remaining between them. The CDR3 consists of 14 residues. CDR1 LGHNT and CDR2 FRNRAP come from the germline V gene. CDR3 protein: CASGSLLGAGELFF. As DNA, the CDR3 is TGTGCTAGTGGTTCCCTTCTAGGAGCCGGGGAGCTGTTTTTT.

This clone was seen only once. Here the CDR3 reads CASSLDILRALQREQYF. The DNA for the CDR3 is TGTGCCAGCAGCTTGGATATATTGCGGGCGCTACAACGCGAGCAGTACTTC. V is TRBV5-4 and J is TRBJ2-7, with TRBD2 as a possible D gene (5 bases). The V end lost 0 bases, the J end lost 6 bases, and 22 bases lay between the germline ends. Germline CDR1 reads SGHNT; CDR2 reads YYREEE (reference sequence). The CDR3 has 17 amino acids.

Comment on this clone: Sequence at one end of the junction differs from germline and may be a read error. The chain has TRBV6-1 and TRBJ1-6; weak D call: TRBD1 (6 bases). Per the germline V gene, CDR1 is MNHNS and CDR2 is SASEGT. There are 14 residues in the CDR3. DNA of the CDR3: TGTGCCAGCAATGAACAGGGTTCCAATTCACCCCTCCACTTT. Its protein product is CASNEQGSNSPLHF.

The chain has TRBV30 and TRBJ2-3, with TRBD2 identical over 8 bases. V shed 5 bases, J shed 2 bases, and the junction held 9 bases outside the gene matches. Germline loops: CDR1 GTSNPN, CDR2 SVGIG (reference sequence). The CDR3 is made up of 15 amino acids. The CDR3 here is CAWAPLRGATDTQYF. In DNA form, the CDR3 reads TGTGCCTGGGCCCCCCTGCGGGGGGCCACAGATACGCAGTATTTT.

The chain has TRBV4-1 and TRBJ1-3; D is uncertain. The germline gives CDR1 MGHRA, CDR2 YSYEKL. The CDR3 consists of 18 residues. Deletions cut 2 bases from V and 3 bases from J, with 20 bases between. CDR3 sequence reads: CASSQRLHGGFGGNTIYF. The CDR3 DNA follows: TGCGCCAGCAGCCAAAGACTCCACGGTGGGTTCGGTGGAAACACCATATATTTT.

This chain uses TRBV19 with TRBJ1-5, with 8 bases identical to TRBD1. CDR1 LNHDA and CDR2 SQIVND come from the germline V gene (reference sequence). V shed 4 bases and J 5 bases; nucleotides not matched to a gene: 10. This CDR3 is built from 16 residues. CDR3 in DNA: TGTGCCAGTAGTACTTATCTAGGACAGGGATATCAGCCCCAGCATTTT. Translation: CASSTYLGQGYQPQHF.

The chain uses TRBV4-1 and TRBJ1-1; D possibly corresponds to TRBD1 (5 bases). The germline V and J ends were trimmed by 6 bases and 0 bases, with 11 bases remaining between them. From germline, CDR1 is MGHRA and CDR2 YSYEKL. This CDR3 has 14 amino acids. CDR3 DNA: TGCGCCAGCAGAGGGGTTCTACTGAACACTGAAGCTTTCTTT. It yields the protein CASRGVLLNTEAFF.

The chain links TRBV11-2 to TRBJ1-1; 8 nucleotides agree with TRBD1. The V and J ends lost 4 bases and 9 bases, in that order; junction bases with no gene match: 1. The germline V gene has CDR1 SGHAT and CDR2 FQNNGV. The CDR3 runs to 11 residues. CDR3 region: CASSYRGKAFF. CDR3 bases: TGTGCCAGCAGCTACAGGGGGAAAGCTTTCTTT.

The rearrangement joins TRBV29-1 to TRBJ1-2; TRBD1 aligns across 10 bases. Losses at the gene ends were 6 bases for V and 4 bases for J; bases not matched to a gene: 8. The germline V gene has CDR1 SQVTM and CDR2 ANQGSEA. The CDR3 is 14 amino acids. DNA of the CDR3: TGCAGCGTCAATGGCGGACAGGGGGGCTATGGCTACACCTTC. Protein product: CSVNGGQGGYGYTF. The whole variable domain, remainder taken from reference TRBV29-1 and TRBJ1-2, is SAVISQKPSRDICQRGTSLTIQCQVDSQVTMMFWYRQQPGQSLTLIATANQGSEATYESGFVIDKFPISRPNLTFSTLTVSNMSPEDSSIYLCSVNGGQGGYGYTFGSGTRLTVV.